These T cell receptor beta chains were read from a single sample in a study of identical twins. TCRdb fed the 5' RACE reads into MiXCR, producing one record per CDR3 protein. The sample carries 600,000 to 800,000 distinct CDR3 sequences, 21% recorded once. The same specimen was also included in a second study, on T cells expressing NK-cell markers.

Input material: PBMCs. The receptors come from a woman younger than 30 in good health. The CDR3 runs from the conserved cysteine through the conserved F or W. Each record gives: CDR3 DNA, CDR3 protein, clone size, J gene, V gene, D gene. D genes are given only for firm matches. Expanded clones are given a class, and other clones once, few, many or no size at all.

CDR3nt: TGTGCCAGCAGCGCGCCCGGGACAGGGTTCGAGCAGTACTTC; CDR3aa: CASSAPGTGFEQYF; abundance: .; j_gene: TRBJ2-7; v_gene: TRBV5-6; d_gene: TRBD1
CDR3nt: TGCGCCAGCAGCTTCCCCGGACTAGCGGGGGGGATGAACACCGGGGAGCTGTTTTTT; CDR3aa: CASSFPGLAGGMNTGELFF; abundance: few; j_gene: TRBJ2-2; v_gene: TRBV5-1; d_gene: TRBD2
CDR3nt: TGTGCCAGCAGTGCCCTTGGACGGGGGGCCGGGGATACGCAGTATTTT; CDR3aa: CASSALGRGAGDTQYF; abundance: few; j_gene: TRBJ2-3; v_gene: TRBV25-1; d_gene: .
CDR3nt: TGTGCCAGCAGCCCGTCTGAACGGGACTATGGCTACACCTTC; CDR3aa: CASSPSERDYGYTF; abundance: few; j_gene: TRBJ1-2; v_gene: TRBV7-3; d_gene: .
CDR3nt: TGCAGCGTTGGTGGGACAGTAAATGAAAAACTGTTTTTT; CDR3aa: CSVGGTVNEKLFF; abundance: many; j_gene: TRBJ1-4; v_gene: TRBV29-1; d_gene: TRBD1
CDR3nt: TGCAGCGTTGCTCCTAGGGACATTCCTAACGCCGGGGAGCTGTTTTTT; CDR3aa: CSVAPRDIPNAGELFF; abundance: few; j_gene: TRBJ2-2; v_gene: TRBV29-1; d_gene: .
CDR3nt: TGTGCCAGCAGTTTTAGTGGGGGCCCCTATAGCAATCAGCCCCAGCATTTT; CDR3aa: CASSFSGGPYSNQPQHF; abundance: few; j_gene: TRBJ1-5; v_gene: TRBV12-3/TRBV12-4; d_gene: .
CDR3nt: TGTGCCAGCAGCTTAGGCCGACAGGGGGCTAATGAGCAGTACTTC; CDR3aa: CASSLGRQGANEQYF; abundance: .; j_gene: TRBJ2-7; v_gene: TRBV13; d_gene: TRBD1
CDR3nt: TGCAGTGCTAGCCCCGGGACAGACTACATGAACACTGAAGCTTTCTTT; CDR3aa: CSASPGTDYMNTEAFF; abundance: few; j_gene: TRBJ1-1; v_gene: TRBV20-1; d_gene: TRBD1
CDR3nt: TGTGCCAGCCGCTCGAACGGTTTTAATCAGCCCCAGCATTTT; CDR3aa: CASRSNGFNQPQHF; abundance: .; j_gene: TRBJ1-5; v_gene: TRBV12-3/TRBV12-4; d_gene: .
CDR3nt: TGTGCCACCAGCTCTGGGGCGTTCACCGGGGAGCTGTTTTTT; CDR3aa: CATSSGAFTGELFF; abundance: .; j_gene: TRBJ2-2; v_gene: TRBV15; d_gene: .
CDR3nt: TGTGCCACCTCCGGTGGCTACGAGCAGTACTTC; CDR3aa: CATSGGYEQYF; abundance: few; j_gene: TRBJ2-7; v_gene: TRBV24-1; d_gene: .
CDR3nt: TGCAGCGTCAAGCCCGGGACTAGCGGATACAATGAGCAGTTCTTC; CDR3aa: CSVKPGTSGYNEQFF; abundance: many; j_gene: TRBJ2-1; v_gene: TRBV29-1; d_gene: TRBD2
CDR3nt: TGTGCCAGCAGCCCCCCGGACAGAACCTTTAATGAGCAGTTCTTC; CDR3aa: CASSPPDRTFNEQFF; abundance: .; j_gene: TRBJ2-1; v_gene: TRBV7-9; d_gene: .
CDR3nt: TGTGCCAGCAGTTTAAGCGCGCTAGGGGGGAATGAGCAGTTCTTC; CDR3aa: CASSLSALGGNEQFF; abundance: few; j_gene: TRBJ2-1; v_gene: TRBV27; d_gene: .